This T cell receptor beta chain stems from a study of Tregs in tolerant kidney transplant recipients. The data were produced by immunoSEQ multiplex PCR, yet TCRdb's version contains in-frame clones alone and is incomplete. The data hold about 240,000 clones, with 80% to 85% observed a single time. The CDR3 is 16 residues long. V lost 3 bases to trimming and J lost 0 bases, with 15 bases between them. Germline assignment: CDR1 SGDLS and CDR2 YYNGEE. The specimen sequenced was CD4+ T cells from blood. The sequence was collected from a human donor in good health. The chain joins TRBV9 to TRBJ2-5; D may be TRBD1 or TRBD2 (5 bases each). DNA of the CDR3: TGTGCCAGCAGCGCCAGGGACGGTCAATACCAAGAGACCCAGTACTTC. Encoded protein: CASSARDGQYQETQYF.